What follows are 25 T cell receptor beta chains derived from one specimen sequenced in a study of early T cells in non-severe SARS-CoV-2 infection. From the 5' RACE reads, TCRdb called clonotypes with MiXCR, one entry per CDR3 protein. The sample carries 40,000 to 60,000 distinct CDR3 sequences, more than 5.5% recorded once. Material: whole blood, obtained at baseline. The source is an adult who was a healthcare worker with PCR-confirmed SARS-CoV-2 infection or an uninfected control (not recorded which).

This clonotype came up a few times. The V gene is TRBV9, the J gene TRBJ2-3; TRBD2 is a possible D gene (5 bases). V was pared by 6 bases and J by 3 bases, with 14 bases between. CDR3 size: 14 residues. Germline CDR1 SGDLS, CDR2 YYNGEE. The CDR3 protein is CASNAAGGTDTQYF. The CDR3 DNA is TGTGCCAGCAATGCGGCGGGTGGGACAGATACGCAGTATTTT. Full variable domain (outside the CDR3, taken from reference TRBV9 and TRBJ2-3): DSGVTQTPKHLITATGQRVTLRCSPRSGDLSVYWYQQSLDQGLQFLIQYYNGEERAKGNILERFSAQQFPDLHSELNLSSLELGDSALYFCASNAAGGTDTQYFGPGTRLTVL.

To note about this clonotype: One end of the junction does not line up with germline, which may come from a read error. The chain is built from TRBV7-2 and TRBJ2-1; D not resolved. This CDR3 is 14 amino acids long. The germline V gene has CDR1 SGHTA and CDR2 FQGNSA. CDR3 bases: TGTGCCAGCAGCTTAGCCACATCAAGCAATGGGCAGTTCTTC. Protein: CASSLATSSNGQFF.

This clonotype has ten or more counts. The chain couples TRBV20-1 to TRBJ2-1, with 8 bases matching TRBD1. This CDR3 comprises 13 residues. Germline V gives CDR1 DFQATT, CDR2 SNEGSKA (reference sequence). V was pared by 5 bases and J by 9 bases, with 9 bases of the junction left unmatched. DNA of the CDR3: TGCAGTGCTCCTCGGACAGGGTTGGGTGAGCAGTTCTTC. Its translation: CSAPRTGLGEQFF.

At least ten counts were recorded for this clonotype. The J gene is TRBJ2-7, the V gene TRBV13, with TRBD1 matching 8 bases. Germline lookup yields CDR1 PRHDT and CDR2 FYEKMQ (reference sequence). The CDR3 is 15 amino acids. The junction had 8 bases not matched to a gene; V was cut back by 5 bases and J by 2 bases. The DNA of the CDR3 is TGTGCCAGCAGCGAACTGGGACAGGCCACCTACGAGCAGTACTTC. Translated: CASSELGQATYEQYF.

A few counts support this clonotype. V gene TRBV4-2 combines with J gene TRBJ2-1; 11 bases agree with TRBD2. Germline CDR1 and CDR2: LGHNA and YNFKEQ. The CDR3 is 16 residues long. V shed 3 bases, J shed 5 bases, and the junction held 6 bases outside the gene matches. CDR3 nucleotide sequence: TGTGCCAGCAGCCAGCCCATACTAGCGGGGGACAATGAGCAGTTCTTC. Amino acids: CASSQPILAGDNEQFF.

Ten or more counts support this clonotype. The V and J genes are TRBV3-1 and TRBJ2-3, with D possibly matching TRBD2 (5 bases). The germline V gene has CDR1 LGHDT and CDR2 YNNKEL (reference sequence). The CDR3 consists of 16 residues. V shed 0 bases and J shed 1 base, with 11 bases lying between them. CDR3 nucleotide sequence: TGTGCCAGCAGCCAAGATTTGGTGGGAGGCACAGATACGCAGTATTTT. It translates to CASSQDLVGGTDTQYF.

The table lists this clonotype with many counts. This chain links TRBV7-8 with TRBJ2-5, with D unclear. CDR3 length equals 16 residues. Germline loops: CDR1 SGHVS, CDR2 FQNEAQ. Trimming stripped 3 bases from V and 1 base from J, with 15 bases between. CDR3 amino acids: CASSLGGRAPQETQYF. Written as DNA, the CDR3 is TGTGCCAGCAGCTTGGGCGGACGCGCTCCCCAAGAGACCCAGTACTTC.

The chain links TRBV19 to TRBJ1-2, with a weak D call TRBD1 (5 bases). From germline, CDR1 is LNHDA and CDR2 SQIVND (reference sequence). V was clipped by 5 bases and J by 6 bases, with 19 bases between them. The CDR3 contains 15 residues. CDR3 in amino acids: CASSASPEGVDGYTF. The CDR3 DNA reads TGTGCCAGTAGTGCCTCCCCCGAAGGGGTAGATGGCTACACCTTC.

This clonotype has a count of ten or more. CDR3 residues: CASSQSGTAETQYF. CDR3 coding DNA: TGTGCCAGCAGCCAATCGGGCACCGCGGAGACCCAGTACTTC. The gene calls are TRBV7-2 and TRBJ2-5; D is ambiguous. Germline CDR1 SGHTA, CDR2 FQGNSA. The CDR3 contains 14 residues. V was shortened by 5 bases and J by 5 bases, with 15 bases between the two germline ends.

This clonotype was counted many times. V usage is TRBV7-8 and J usage is TRBJ2-7; the match to TRBD1 covers 8 bases. This CDR3 has 15 amino acids. Germline V gives CDR1 SGHVS, CDR2 FQNEAQ. The V segment lost 5 bases and the J segment 0 bases; nucleotides outside the gene matches: 6. The CDR3 region is CASSPRQGPSYEQYF. CDR3 DNA: TGTGCCAGCAGCCCTCGACAGGGGCCCTCCTACGAGCAGTACTTC.

At least ten counts were recorded for this clonotype. The rearrangement joins TRBV7-2 to TRBJ2-2, with D maybe TRBD2 (6 bases). From germline, CDR1 is SGHTA and CDR2 FQGNSA. This CDR3 is 14 amino acids long. V was shortened by 6 bases and J by 6 bases, with 14 bases between the two germline ends. The CDR3 coding sequence is TGTGCCAGCAGTCCCCGGCGGGGATCCGGGGAGCTGTTTTTT. As protein: CASSPRRGSGELFF.

The table lists this clonotype with many counts. V and J are TRBV29-1 and TRBJ1-1, with D maybe TRBD1 (5 bases). CDR1 and CDR2 (germline): SQVTM, ANQGSEA. The CDR3 length is 13 residues. Trimming took 4 bases from V and 7 from J, leaving 16 bases between them. The CDR3 DNA follows: TGCAGCGTTGCCGAGCGGGGGAACGGTGAAGCTTTCTTT. It encodes CSVAERGNGEAFF.

The chain uses TRBV28 and TRBJ1-5; 8 nucleotides match TRBD1. Germline V CDR1 and CDR2: MDHEN, SYDVKM. Trimming at V came to 6 bases and at J to 6 bases, leaving 7 bases not matched to a gene. This CDR3 is 14 amino acids long. CDR3 sequence (DNA): TGTGCCAGCAGGGACAGGGAACCTACTCAGCCCCAGCATTTT. Protein sequence: CASRDREPTQPQHF.

This clonotype has ten or more counts. The chain is built from TRBV6-2 or TRBV6-3 and TRBJ1-1, with TRBD1 as a possible D gene (6 bases). Germline V gene sequence: CDR1 MNHEY, CDR2 SVGEGT. V was pared by 6 bases and J by 0 bases, with 14 bases between. This CDR3 has 15 residues. The CDR3 spells CASRPGQRMNTEAFF. The DNA for the CDR3 is TGTGCCAGCAGGCCTGGACAGCGAATGAACACTGAAGCTTTCTTT.

This clonotype came up a few times. The chain recombines TRBV5-1 with TRBJ2-3; 11 bases are a match to TRBD2. Germline CDR1 is SGHRS and CDR2 is YFSETQ. V trimming: 0 bases; J trimming: 0 bases; junction bases outside the gene matches: 3. CDR3 length equals 17 residues. The CDR3 sequence: CASSLGLAGPSTDTQYF. For the CDR3, the DNA is TGCGCCAGCAGCTTGGGACTAGCGGGGCCTAGCACAGATACGCAGTATTTT.

This clonotype was detected many times. V is TRBV11-2 and J is TRBJ2-7; 8 nucleotides agree with TRBD1. This CDR3 region has 14 residues. V shed 5 bases and J 4 bases; nucleotides not matched to a gene: 7. Per germline, CDR1 SGHAT and CDR2 FQNNGV. CDR3 nucleotides: TGTGCCAGCAGCCCCCGGGACAGGCGATACGAGCAGTACTTC. Translating gives CASSPRDRRYEQYF.

The rearrangement uses TRBV6-2 or TRBV6-3 and TRBJ1-4; 8 bases line up with TRBD1. Germline values: CDR1 MNHEY, CDR2 SVGEGT. The CDR3 contains 15 residues. V shed 5 bases, J shed 6 bases, and the junction held 8 bases outside the gene matches. CDR3 amino acids: CASSKRQGSDEKLFF. In DNA form, the CDR3 reads TGTGCCAGCAGTAAGCGACAGGGGTCGGATGAAAAACTGTTTTTT.

The chain has TRBV14 and TRBJ1-6; D call uncertain. The CDR3 runs 14 residues. Germline V gene lookup returns CDR1 SGHDN and CDR2 FVKESK. Between the trimmed V and J ends, which lost 1 base and 10 bases, there was a span of 11 bases. CDR3: CASSQVPSASPLHF. CDR3 nucleotides: TGTGCCAGCAGCCAAGTCCCGTCTGCCTCACCCCTCCACTTT.

The chain couples TRBV6-5 to TRBJ2-1, with TRBD1 matching over 9 bases. CDR3 length: 15 residues. Germline CDR1 and CDR2: MNHEY and SVGAGI. The J segment lost 15 bases and the V segment lost 6 bases, leaving 18 bases of the junction unmatched. For the CDR3, the DNA is TGTGCCAGCAGCAGCCGAAATTCCGGGACAGGGAACCTGTTCTTC. This sequence encodes CASSSRNSGTGNLFF.

Remarks on this clonotype: Possible read error: a much larger clone is one base away. The gene calls are TRBV29-1 and TRBJ1-3; tentative D call: TRBD1 (5 bases). This CDR3 has 12 amino acids. Looked up from germline, CDR1 is SQVTM and CDR2 is ANQGSEA. V was trimmed by 7 bases and J by 2 bases, leaving 9 bases between them. CDR3 region: CSAGPPGNTIYF. CDR3 nucleotide sequence: TGCAGCGCAGGGCCCCCTGGAAACACCATATATTTT.

This clonotype was observed at least ten times. V is TRBV12-3 or TRBV12-4 and J is TRBJ1-5; 11 nucleotides match TRBD1. This CDR3 contains 15 residues. Trimming took 1 base from V and 5 from J; bases not matched to a gene: 1. The CDR3 loop reads CASSLGTGGDQPQHF. The CDR3 DNA is TGTGCCAGCAGTTTAGGGACAGGGGGCGATCAGCCCCAGCATTTT.

Ten or more counts support this clonotype. The chain joins TRBV5-6 to TRBJ2-2; D ambiguous. Germline lookup yields CDR1 SGHDT and CDR2 YYEEEE. This CDR3 comprises 14 residues. V was trimmed by 2 bases and J by 7 bases, leaving 12 bases between them. The CDR3 sequence is CASSFQVRGGELFF. The CDR3 DNA reads as TGTGCCAGCAGCTTCCAGGTTCGAGGCGGGGAGCTGTTTTTT.

This rearrangement joins TRBV7-2 to TRBJ2-3, with D maybe TRBD2 (6 bases). CDR3 size: 16 residues. Germline V lookup: CDR1 SGHTA, CDR2 FQGNSA. The V end was cut by 5 bases, the J end by 2 bases, with 17 bases between. CDR3 sequence reads: CASSPRRRGNTDTQYF. The CDR3 DNA is TGTGCCAGCAGCCCGCGGCGGCGGGGAAACACAGATACGCAGTATTTT.

The chain employs TRBV27 and TRBJ2-7; D ambiguous. V was trimmed by 3 bases and J by 6 bases, leaving 12 bases between them. CDR3 length: 13 amino acids. The germline CDR1 and CDR2 sequences are MNHEY and SMNVEV (reference sequence). The CDR3 DNA follows: TGTGCCAGCAGTTTGAAAGGAATTGGCGAGCAGTACTTC. Translating gives CASSLKGIGEQYF.

This clonotype was picked up many times. J is TRBJ1-3 and V is TRBV7-6; a possible D gene is TRBD1 (5 bases). Germline CDR1 reads SGHVS; CDR2 reads FNYEAQ. CDR3 length: 16 residues. Trimming stripped 1 base from V and 1 base from J, with 11 bases between. In DNA, the CDR3 is TGTGCCAGCAGCTTAGGGCAGGGACGGTCTGGAAACACCATATATTTT. Its protein is CASSLGQGRSGNTIYF.